A selection of T cell receptor beta chains follows, all from one sample in a study of cytomegalovirus exposure and HLA in healthy donors. Here immunoSEQ multiplex PCR was the method, and the copy in TCRdb shows in-frame clones only, minus some. The data hold 150,000 or so clones, with 65% to 80% observed a single time. The sample taken for sequencing was PBMCs. The receptors come from a woman in her twenties or thirties in good health and CMV-seronegative. The CDR3 runs from the conserved cysteine through the conserved F or W. A D gene is named only where the DNA matches it firmly. Expanded clones are given a class, and other clones once, few, many or no size at all.

TRBD1	.	TRBV6-1	TRBJ1-2	TGTGCCAGCAGTGATCGGACAGGGGTAGGCTACACCTTC	CASSDRTGVGYTF
TRBD2	.	TRBV9	TRBJ2-7	TGTGCCAGCAGCGTAGTCGCGGCGGGGGAGAGCTCCTACGAGCAGTACTTC	CASSVVAAGESSYEQYF
.	.	TRBV19	TRBJ1-5	TGTGCCAGTAGCTACAGGGAAAACCAGCCCCAGCATTTT	CASSYRENQPQHF
TRBD2	once	TRBV9	TRBJ2-3	TGTGCCAGCAGCGCTAGCGGGAGGGCCCCAGATACGCAGTATTTT	CASSASGRAPDTQYF
TRBD1	.	TRBV19	TRBJ1-5	TGTGCCAGTAGTCCGCGGACCGGGACAGGGGGCGATCAGCCCCAGCATTTT	CASSPRTGTGGDQPQHF
.	.	TRBV10-3	TRBJ2-1	TGTGCCATCAGCGGGGGATTAAGCGATGAGCAGTTCTTC	CAISGGLSDEQFF
.	.	TRBV6-1	TRBJ1-2	TGTGCCAGCAGTGGTTTTCAGGGAAACTATGGCTACACCTTC	CASSGFQGNYGYTF
.	.	TRBV27	TRBJ1-6	TGTGCCAGCAGGCCGACCGAGGGGGTAGTCTATTCACCCCTCCACTTT	CASRPTEGVVYSPLHF
TRBD1	.	TRBV5-1	TRBJ1-6	TGCGCCAGCAGCTCCTGGGGACAGGGGGATTCACCCCTCCACTTT	CASSSWGQGDSPLHF
.	.	TRBV5-1	TRBJ1-1	TGCGCCAGCAGCTTGGAGGGGTCGCACACTGAAGCTTTCTTT	CASSLEGSHTEAFF
TRBD1	.	TRBV5-4	TRBJ2-3	TGTGCCAGCAGCTCTTACCCACAGGGGACAGATACGCAGTATTTT	CASSSYPQGTDTQYF
TRBD1	once	TRBV28	TRBJ1-5	TGTGCCAGCAGACGGACAGGGGATCAGCCCCAGCATTTT	CASRRTGDQPQHF
.	.	TRBV6-1	TRBJ2-6	TGTGCCAGCAGTCTCTCTGGGGCCAACGTCCTGACTTTC	CASSLSGANVLTF
.	.	TRBV9	TRBJ1-1	TGTGCCAGCAGCGTAGACATCATGAACACTGAAGCTTTCTTT	CASSVDIMNTEAFF
.	.	TRBV20-1	TRBJ2-1	TGCAGTGCCCCCCTGTCCAATGAGCAGTTCTTC	CSAPLSNEQFF
.	.	TRBV27	TRBJ2-2	TGTGCCAGCAGCCGACAACTGAACACCGGGGAGCTGTTTTTT	CASSRQLNTGELFF
.	.	TRBV7-9	TRBJ1-1	TGTGCCAGCAGCCCGACTATGGGGTATACTGAAGCTTTCTTT	CASSPTMGYTEAFF
.	.	TRBV14	TRBJ1-3	TGTGCCAGCAGCCGTAATCGGGGAGGGGCTGGAAACACCATATATTTT	CASSRNRGGAGNTIYF
.	.	TRBV25-1	TRBJ2-1	TGTGCCAGCAGTGCGGTAGCTAACTACAATGAGCAGTTCTTC	CASSAVANYNEQFF
.	.	TRBV19	TRBJ2-7	TGTGCCAGTAGTACCAGGGCCTCTTACTCCTACGAGCAGTACTTC	CASSTRASYSYEQYF
TRBD2	.	TRBV19	TRBJ2-7	TGTGCCAGTAGCGATATTAAGGGACTAGCGCGACGTAACGAGCAGTACTTC	CASSDIKGLARRNEQYF